The next 2 T cell receptor beta chains were all read from a single sample in a study of T-cell reconstitution after alpha-beta-depleted transplantation in children. Using unique molecular identifiers, the investigators prepared the TCRbeta library. TCRdb re-called the PCR reads with MiXCR, one entry per CDR3 protein. The table records more than 450,000 distinct CDR3 sequences, 18% of them present only once. The input for sequencing was PBMCs from the stem cell graft donor, taken from the stem cell graft. The receptors were gathered from a human donor who donated a stem cell graft to a child with acute lymphoblastic leukemia.

The chain carries TRBV25-1 and TRBJ2-5; D is ambiguous. The germline V gene has CDR1 MGHDK and CDR2 SYGVNS. V dropped 3 bases and J dropped 0 bases, with 17 bases sitting between them. The CDR3 totals 17 residues. The CDR3 sequence is CASSDPYPPEHQETQYF. Here the CDR3 DNA reads TGTGCCAGCAGTGATCCATACCCCCCAGAACACCAAGAGACCCAGTACTTC.

The gene calls are TRBV7-6 and TRBJ2-7, with 9 bases matching TRBD1. This CDR3 has 15 amino acids. V lost 6 bases and J lost 6; bases outside the gene matches: 12. Germline CDR1 reads SGHVS; CDR2 reads FNYEAQ. The CDR3 spells CASSFTPGQGSEQYF. The CDR3 nucleotides read TGTGCCAGCAGTTTTACACCGGGACAGGGTTCCGAGCAGTACTTC. Supplemented by reference TRBV7-6 and TRBJ2-7, the full variable domain reads GAGVSQSPRYKVTKRGQDVALRCDPISGHVSLYWYRQALGQGPEFLTYFNYEAQQDKSGLPNDRFSAERPEGSISTLTIQRTEQRDSAMYRCASSFTPGQGSEQYFGPGTRLTVT.